This T cell receptor (beta chain) is drawn from a study of spatial heterogeneity in lung cancer. Study-level background: The average appearance count of each unique TCR and UMI combination in raw reads was more than 9.5.

TCRdb passed the 5' RACE reads through MiXCR, listing each CDR3 protein once. The data hold tens of thousands of distinct CDR3 sequences, with more than 6.5% observed a single time. As for time point: sample taken at primary tumor resection. The authors sequenced whole RNA from tumor, nontumor lung or frozen PBMC without sorting. Samples were donated by 72 untreated early-stage non-small cell lung cancer patients. CDR1 and CDR2 from the germline V gene are LNHDA and SQIVND (reference sequence). CDR3 length: 13 residues. With 3 bases removed from V and 6 bases from J, the gap between germline ends came to 9 bases. This clonotype was recorded a few times. What it binds is not known. Study-wide results and caveats: Whereas they appeared in blood less at follow-up, ubiquitous expanded tumor TCRs appeared there more at resection.

The source is a female donor with early-stage non-small cell lung cancer. The rearrangement joins TRBV19 to TRBJ1-5; D gene uncertain. The sequencing here drew on PBMCs, taken at surgery. The CDR3 DNA is TGTGCCAGTAGTATCACAGTTCGTCAGCCCCAGCATTTT. Protein product: CASSITVRQPQHF.